The sequence of this T cell receptor (beta chain) was determined in a study of blood T cell repertoires in COVID-19. Profiled with immunoSEQ multiplex PCR; TCRdb holds only in-frame clones, not every one. The top ten hold under 7% of the sample, which has roughly 300,000 clones, about nine tenths seen once. This TCR was recovered from a woman aged 30 to 39 with COVID-19, enrolled during active disease. Specimen: peripheral blood.

This chain's CDR3 is CASRYRGREPQHF. The DNA of the CDR3 is TGTGCCAGCAGGTACCGCGGGCGCGAGCCCCAGCATTTT. The genes are TRBV28 and TRBJ1-5, with D hard to call. The ends were cut back, 6 bases at V and 8 bases at J, with 14 bases in the middle. In germline, CDR1 is MDHEN, CDR2 SYDVKM. This CDR3 has 13 residues.